These T cell receptor beta chains were read from a single sample in a study of cytomegalovirus exposure and HLA in healthy donors. Profiling relied on immunoSEQ multiplex PCR, and the TCRdb table lists in-frame clones only, not all of them. The repertoire consists of approximately 140,000 clones, with 60% to 80% occurring once and the leading ten covering 4.5% to 6%. Sequencing used PBMCs. The receptors derive from a woman aged 45-59 years in good health and CMV-seronegative. CDR3s include the opening cysteine and the closing phenylalanine or tryptophan. Each record gives: J gene, D gene, clone size, V gene, CDR3 DNA, CDR3 protein. D genes are given only for firm matches. A row's size may be missing; if present it is once, few, many or a size class.

j_gene: TRBJ2-1; d_gene: TRBD1; abundance: few; v_gene: TRBV9; CDR3nt: TGTGCCAGCAGCGCGTACCCCCGGGACAGGGGGTCCTACAATGAGCAGTTCTTC; CDR3aa: CASSAYPRDRGSYNEQFF
j_gene: TRBJ2-5; d_gene: TRBD2; abundance: few; v_gene: TRBV29-1; CDR3nt: TGCAGCGTTGCGGGACTAGTTGGGGAAGAGACCCAGTACTTC; CDR3aa: CSVAGLVGEETQYF
j_gene: TRBJ1-1; d_gene: TRBD1; abundance: .; v_gene: TRBV29-1; CDR3nt: TGCAGCGTTTTAAGAGGGGGCAGAAGCACTGAAGCTTTCTTT; CDR3aa: CSVLRGGRSTEAFF
j_gene: TRBJ2-1; d_gene: TRBD2; abundance: .; v_gene: TRBV7-9; CDR3nt: TGTGCCAGCAGCTTAGGGTTTCGTGGACTAGCGACCTCCTACAATGAGCAGTTCTTC; CDR3aa: CASSLGFRGLATSYNEQFF
j_gene: TRBJ2-5; d_gene: .; abundance: .; v_gene: TRBV5-5; CDR3nt: TGTGCCAGCAGCTTGGAGAGAGAGGTGACCCAGTACTTC; CDR3aa: CASSLEREVTQYF
j_gene: TRBJ2-2; d_gene: TRBD2; abundance: .; v_gene: TRBV5-1; CDR3nt: TGCGCCAGCAGCTTGAGGACTAGCGGGGACACCGGGGAGCTGTTTTTT; CDR3aa: CASSLRTSGDTGELFF
j_gene: TRBJ1-5; d_gene: .; abundance: .; v_gene: TRBV18; CDR3nt: TGTGCCAGCTCACCACCGGGGGGACCCCAGCATTTT; CDR3aa: CASSPPGGPQHF
j_gene: TRBJ2-1; d_gene: .; abundance: once; v_gene: TRBV4-2; CDR3nt: TGTGCCAGCAGCCAAGGGGGCGACAGCTCCTACAATGAGCAGTTCTTC; CDR3aa: CASSQGGDSSYNEQFF
j_gene: TRBJ1-1; d_gene: .; abundance: .; v_gene: TRBV6-6; CDR3nt: TGTGCCAGCAGTTACCCTGGAGGTCAAACTGAAGCTTTCTTT; CDR3aa: CASSYPGGQTEAFF
j_gene: TRBJ2-5; d_gene: TRBD1; abundance: .; v_gene: TRBV15; CDR3nt: TGTGCCACCAGCAGAGATCCAGGACAGGGGGAGACCCAGTACTTC; CDR3aa: CATSRDPGQGETQYF
j_gene: TRBJ1-1; d_gene: .; abundance: .; v_gene: TRBV9; CDR3nt: TGTGCCAGCAGCGATTTATCTAGGAGCACTGAAGCTTTCTTT; CDR3aa: CASSDLSRSTEAFF
j_gene: TRBJ1-4; d_gene: TRBD1; abundance: .; v_gene: TRBV7-8; CDR3nt: TGTGCCAGCAGCACTCGGACAGGGAGTGAAAAACTGTTTTTT; CDR3aa: CASSTRTGSEKLFF
j_gene: TRBJ1-4; d_gene: .; abundance: .; v_gene: TRBV6-5; CDR3nt: TGTGCCAGCAGTTATTCTGTGGGGGCTGATGAAAAACTGTTTTTT; CDR3aa: CASSYSVGADEKLFF
j_gene: TRBJ1-2; d_gene: TRBD1; abundance: .; v_gene: TRBV7-8; CDR3nt: TGTGCCAGCAGCTTCACCGGGACAGGGGGCATTTCCTATGGCTACACCTTC; CDR3aa: CASSFTGTGGISYGYTF
j_gene: TRBJ2-5; d_gene: TRBD1; abundance: .; v_gene: TRBV5-4; CDR3nt: TGTGCCAGCAGCCCGAGGGGGACAGGGGGCCTGGAGACCCAGTACTTC; CDR3aa: CASSPRGTGGLETQYF
j_gene: TRBJ1-4; d_gene: TRBD1; abundance: .; v_gene: TRBV15; CDR3nt: TGTGCCACCAGCAGAGGGGGACAGGACTATGAAAAACTGTTTTTT; CDR3aa: CATSRGGQDYEKLFF
j_gene: TRBJ1-3; d_gene: TRBD1; abundance: .; v_gene: TRBV9; CDR3nt: TGTGCCAGCAGCGTAGTTTCCTCGGGACAGGTACAAGGGCGGAACACCATATATTTT; CDR3aa: CASSVVSSGQVQGRNTIYF
j_gene: TRBJ1-6; d_gene: TRBD1; abundance: .; v_gene: TRBV27; CDR3nt: TGTGCCAGCAGTTTATACAGGGGTAATTCACCCCTCCACTTT; CDR3aa: CASSLYRGNSPLHF
j_gene: TRBJ2-1; d_gene: TRBD2; abundance: .; v_gene: TRBV4-3; CDR3nt: TGCGCCAGCAGCCCTGGACTTCGGCCTAGCGGGGGTAACGAGCAGTTCTTC; CDR3aa: CASSPGLRPSGGNEQFF
j_gene: TRBJ1-1; d_gene: .; abundance: .; v_gene: TRBV19; CDR3nt: TGTGCCAGTAGTATAGCAATGAACACTGAAGCTTTCTTT; CDR3aa: CASSIAMNTEAFF
j_gene: TRBJ1-2; d_gene: TRBD1; abundance: .; v_gene: TRBV28; CDR3nt: TGTGCCACCCGGACAGGGAAGACCTATGGCTACACCTTC; CDR3aa: CATRTGKTYGYTF
j_gene: TRBJ1-2; d_gene: TRBD1; abundance: .; v_gene: TRBV4-2; CDR3nt: TGTGCCAGCAGCCAAGATAAGAGGGACAGGGGGGTCTATGGCTACACCTTC; CDR3aa: CASSQDKRDRGVYGYTF
j_gene: TRBJ2-2; d_gene: .; abundance: .; v_gene: TRBV9; CDR3nt: TGTGCCAGCAGCGTAGGGCAGGGTAACACCGGGGAGCTGTTTTTT; CDR3aa: CASSVGQGNTGELFF
j_gene: TRBJ2-7; d_gene: TRBD2; abundance: .; v_gene: TRBV2; CDR3nt: TGTGCCAGCACCTCGACGGGGGGGCGAATGTCCGAGCAGTACTTC; CDR3aa: CASTSTGGRMSEQYF
j_gene: TRBJ2-7; d_gene: TRBD2; abundance: few; v_gene: TRBV5-1; CDR3nt: TGCGCCAGCAGCGTTAGCGGGGGGGCCTCCTACGAGCAGTACTTC; CDR3aa: CASSVSGGASYEQYF
j_gene: TRBJ2-7; d_gene: .; abundance: few; v_gene: TRBV9; CDR3nt: TGTGCCAGCAGCCCCAGTACCTACGAGCAGTACTTC; CDR3aa: CASSPSTYEQYF
j_gene: TRBJ1-5; d_gene: TRBD1; abundance: .; v_gene: TRBV5-4; CDR3nt: TGTGCCAGCAGCCTGGACAGGGGTCAGCCCCAGCATTTT; CDR3aa: CASSLDRGQPQHF
j_gene: TRBJ2-1; d_gene: TRBD2; abundance: once; v_gene: TRBV7-9; CDR3nt: TGTGCCAGCAGCTTAGGTGGGACTAACGGGAAGCAGTTCTTC; CDR3aa: CASSLGGTNGKQFF
j_gene: TRBJ2-3; d_gene: .; abundance: .; v_gene: TRBV6-6; CDR3nt: TGTGCCAGCAGTGCCGAAGAGGACAGTAGCACAGATACGCAGTATTTT; CDR3aa: CASSAEEDSSTDTQYF
j_gene: TRBJ2-7; d_gene: .; abundance: .; v_gene: TRBV9; CDR3nt: TGTGCCAGCAGCGTAGGGCAGGGTACCTACGAGCAGTACTTC; CDR3aa: CASSVGQGTYEQYF
j_gene: TRBJ1-2; d_gene: TRBD1; abundance: .; v_gene: TRBV5-4; CDR3nt: TGTGCCAGCAGCCCGGGACGGACAGGGGTTTTTGGAGGCTACACCTTC; CDR3aa: CASSPGRTGVFGGYTF
j_gene: TRBJ2-5; d_gene: TRBD1; abundance: .; v_gene: TRBV11-2; CDR3nt: TGTGCCAGCAGCCGAACGGGACAGGGGCAAGAGACCCAGTACTTC; CDR3aa: CASSRTGQGQETQYF
j_gene: TRBJ2-3; d_gene: .; abundance: .; v_gene: TRBV2; CDR3nt: TGTGCCAGCAGGAATGCGGGGGCGGGAGATACGCAGTATTTT; CDR3aa: CASRNAGAGDTQYF
j_gene: TRBJ1-5; d_gene: TRBD1; abundance: .; v_gene: TRBV7-8; CDR3nt: TGTGCCAGCAGCTTTCGACAGGGAAGGCATCAGCCCCAGCATTTT; CDR3aa: CASSFRQGRHQPQHF
j_gene: TRBJ2-3; d_gene: .; abundance: .; v_gene: TRBV10-3; CDR3nt: TGTGCCATCAGTGAGTCGGAGCCGATAAACACAGATACGCAGTATTTT; CDR3aa: CAISESEPINTDTQYF
j_gene: TRBJ2-7; d_gene: TRBD2; abundance: .; v_gene: TRBV2; CDR3nt: TGTGCCAGCAGAAGACTAGCGGGGGGGCGCGAGCAGTACTTC; CDR3aa: CASRRLAGGREQYF
j_gene: TRBJ2-7; d_gene: TRBD1; abundance: .; v_gene: TRBV7-6; CDR3nt: TGTGCCAGCAGCCATGTTCCGCCCGGGACAGGGGGCTACGAGCAGTACTTC; CDR3aa: CASSHVPPGTGGYEQYF
j_gene: TRBJ2-7; d_gene: .; abundance: once; v_gene: TRBV19; CDR3nt: TGTGCCAGTAGCACCGGGACACACTCCTACGAGCAGTACTTC; CDR3aa: CASSTGTHSYEQYF
j_gene: TRBJ2-5; d_gene: .; abundance: few; v_gene: TRBV9; CDR3nt: TGTGCCAGCAGCGTAGGAGACTCCAAAGAGACCCAGTACTTC; CDR3aa: CASSVGDSKETQYF
j_gene: TRBJ2-2; d_gene: .; abundance: .; v_gene: TRBV6-5; CDR3nt: TGTGCCAGCACCGGGGGAGCCGGCGGGGAGCTGTTTTTT; CDR3aa: CASTGGAGGELFF
j_gene: TRBJ1-2; d_gene: TRBD1; abundance: .; v_gene: TRBV15; CDR3nt: TGTGCCACCAGCGGACAGGGGGCTAACTATGGCTACACCTTC; CDR3aa: CATSGQGANYGYTF
j_gene: TRBJ2-3; d_gene: TRBD2; abundance: .; v_gene: TRBV6-1; CDR3nt: TGTGCCAGCAGTGAAGTTCTTAGCGGGGGGGCTAGCACAGATACGCAGTATTTT; CDR3aa: CASSEVLSGGASTDTQYF
j_gene: TRBJ1-4; d_gene: TRBD1; abundance: .; v_gene: TRBV7-9; CDR3nt: TGTTCCAGCAGCCAGGGACAGGGGAATGAAAAACTGTTTTTT; CDR3aa: CSSSQGQGNEKLFF
j_gene: TRBJ2-7; d_gene: .; abundance: .; v_gene: TRBV29-1; CDR3nt: TGCAGCGTTGAGCAGGGGGGTTCCTACGAGCAGTACTTC; CDR3aa: CSVEQGGSYEQYF
j_gene: TRBJ2-3; d_gene: TRBD1; abundance: once; v_gene: TRBV6-1; CDR3nt: TGTGCCAGCAGTGGGCGGACAGGTGATACGCAGTATTTT; CDR3aa: CASSGRTGDTQYF
j_gene: TRBJ2-7; d_gene: .; abundance: .; v_gene: TRBV12-1; CDR3nt: TGTGCCAGCAGCCCCGGGGAGGGAGCCCCCTACGAGCAGTACTTC; CDR3aa: CASSPGEGAPYEQYF
j_gene: TRBJ2-6; d_gene: .; abundance: .; v_gene: TRBV18; CDR3nt: TGTGCCAGCTCACCGGTCTACAGCTCTGGGGCCAACGTCCTGACTTTC; CDR3aa: CASSPVYSSGANVLTF
j_gene: TRBJ2-3; d_gene: TRBD2; abundance: .; v_gene: TRBV5-4; CDR3nt: TGTGCCAGCAGCTTGGTGGCGGGGGGATCTGGCACAGATACGCAGTATTTT; CDR3aa: CASSLVAGGSGTDTQYF
j_gene: TRBJ1-2; d_gene: .; abundance: .; v_gene: TRBV6-1; CDR3nt: TGTGCCAGCAGTGCAGGTCCCGGGGAGGGCTACACCTTC; CDR3aa: CASSAGPGEGYTF